The TCR beta chain described here comes from a study of T cell changes during pregnancy in multiple sclerosis. The germline V gene encodes CDR1 SGHTA and CDR2 FQGNSA. The CDR3 length is 14 residues. The trim removed 8 bases at V and 8 bases at J, leaving 6 bases unmatched. Only in-frame clones appear in the TCRdb table, and some are missing; sequencing was by immunoSEQ multiplex PCR. The top ten hold more than 0.65% of the sample, which has roughly 110,000 clones, about 90% seen once. This clonotype was obtained from a female donor in good health, enrolled as a control in a pregnancy study. The starting material was peripheral blood, obtained in the third trimester of pregnancy. V is TRBV7-2 and J is TRBJ2-1, with 13 bases that match TRBD2. Written as DNA, the CDR3 is TGTGCCAGCCAGGGACTAGCGGGGTTTGATGAGCAGTTCTTC. Its translation is CASQGLAGFDEQFF.